The 10 T cell receptor beta chains below all came from one sample that was sequenced in a study of post-analysis software for immune sequencing data. Their antigens are not known. Regarding the study as a whole: In patients, TRBV5-6, TRBV5-1 and TRBV20-1 belonged to roughly five TRBV segments found more frequently than in controls.

Unique molecular identifiers were present in the TCR beta cDNA libraries. TCRdb reprocessed the PCR reads with MiXCR, giving one entry per CDR3 protein. The sample gives roughly 620,000 distinct CDR3 sequences, 44% of which show up once; over 1.5% is in the top ten. Sequences were obtained from blood. Receptors were obtained from a girl aged 5 to 17 with multiple sclerosis.

The chain employs TRBV7-9 and TRBJ1-4; D gene uncertain. The length of the CDR3 is 12 residues. V gave up 1 base and J gave up 8 bases, with 5 bases separating them. CDR1 is SEHNR and CDR2 is FQNEAQ in the germline V gene (reference sequence). In DNA form, the CDR3 reads TGTGCCAGCAGCTTAGAAGGCGAAAAACTGTTTTTT. This gives the protein CASSLEGEKLFF.

The table lists this clonotype with a few counts. The chain employs TRBV3-1 and TRBJ2-7, with D possibly being TRBD1 (5 bases). CDR1 LGHDT and CDR2 YNNKEL come from the germline V gene (reference sequence). The CDR3 extends over 14 amino acids. Trimming pared 4 bases from V and 0 bases from J, leaving 10 bases between. CDR3 residues: CASSPDSSSYEQYF. The CDR3 DNA is TGTGCCAGCAGCCCCGACAGTAGCTCCTACGAGCAGTACTTC.

This chain links TRBV12-3 or TRBV12-4 with TRBJ2-7; a weak D match, TRBD1 (6 bases). Trimming stripped 6 bases from V and 0 bases from J, with 12 bases between. There are 14 residues in the CDR3. The DNA for the CDR3 is TGTGCCAGCAGGTTACAGGGCCGCTCCTACGAGCAGTACTTC. It is translated as CASRLQGRSYEQYF.

This clonotype was recorded a few times. V is TRBV29-1 and J is TRBJ2-1, with 12 positions matching TRBD2. The germline CDR1 and CDR2 sequences are SQVTM and ANQGSEA. The CDR3 is 14 residues long. J gave up 10 bases and V 4 bases, and 8 bases lay outside the gene matches. This CDR3 reads CSVVLLAGGLEQFF. CDR3 DNA sequence: TGCAGCGTTGTATTACTAGCGGGAGGTTTAGAGCAGTTCTTC.

V is TRBV20-1 and J is TRBJ2-2; D tentatively fits TRBD1 or TRBD2 (5 bases each). V lost 6 bases and J lost 7, with 15 bases in between. The CDR3 extends over 13 amino acids. Germline values: CDR1 DFQATT, CDR2 SNEGSKA (reference sequence). The CDR3 region is CSAPAGAIGELFF. CDR3 sequence (DNA): TGCAGTGCCCCGGCCGGGGCGATCGGGGAGCTGTTTTTT.

The gene calls are TRBV2 and TRBJ2-1; D is uncertain. This CDR3 has 12 amino acids. V was shortened by 0 bases and J by 11 bases, with 8 bases between the two germline ends. Germline values: CDR1 SNHLY, CDR2 FYNNEI. The CDR3 DNA reads as TGTGCCAGCAGTGAAGCAAACCTCCAGCAGTTCTTC. Protein product: CASSEANLQQFF.

V and J are TRBV25-1 and TRBJ1-1; D is possibly TRBD1 (5 bases). The germline gives CDR1 MGHDK, CDR2 SYGVNS. V lost 1 base, J lost 5 bases, and 20 bases lay in between. There are 17 residues in the CDR3. CDR3 region: CASSESGGAGLWTEAFF. CDR3 DNA: TGTGCCAGCAGTGAATCGGGGGGTGCGGGGTTATGGACTGAAGCTTTCTTT.

The rearrangement uses TRBV12-3 or TRBV12-4 and TRBJ2-6; the D is unclear. Trimming cost V 2 bases and J 0 bases, with 11 bases left between them. CDR3 size: 17 residues. The CDR3 sequence: CASSLRPAASGANVLTF. The CDR3 DNA follows: TGTGCCAGCAGTTTACGGCCAGCCGCCTCTGGGGCCAACGTCCTGACTTTC.

This clonotype has only a few counts. The chain combines TRBV2 with TRBJ2-1; D gene unclear. The CDR3 is 15 amino acids. Trimming took off 8 bases at V and 8 bases at J, with 22 bases between the two ends. CDR1 and CDR2 (germline): SNHLY, FYNNEI. The CDR3 sequence is CASLFGPMDGDEQFF. For the CDR3, the DNA is TGTGCCAGCCTTTTCGGACCCATGGATGGCGATGAGCAGTTCTTC.

The genes are TRBV20-1 and TRBJ2-5, with 10 bases identical to TRBD2. Trimming removed 1 base from V and 6 bases from J; junction bases left unmatched: 8. CDR1 and CDR2 from the germline V gene are DFQATT and SNEGSKA (reference sequence). CDR3 length: 15 amino acids. CDR3 sequence: CSARGSGGAEKTQYF. CDR3 nucleotide sequence: TGCAGTGCTAGAGGAAGCGGGGGGGCCGAGAAGACCCAGTACTTC.